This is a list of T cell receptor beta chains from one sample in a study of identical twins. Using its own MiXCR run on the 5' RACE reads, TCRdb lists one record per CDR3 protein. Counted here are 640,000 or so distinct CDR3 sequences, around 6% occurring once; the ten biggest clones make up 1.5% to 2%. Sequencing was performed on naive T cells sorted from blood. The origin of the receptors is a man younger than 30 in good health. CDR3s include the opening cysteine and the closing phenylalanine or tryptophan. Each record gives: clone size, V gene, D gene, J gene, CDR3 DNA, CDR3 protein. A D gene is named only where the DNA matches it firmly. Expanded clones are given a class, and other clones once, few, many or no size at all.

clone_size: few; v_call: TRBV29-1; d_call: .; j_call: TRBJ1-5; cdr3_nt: TGCAGCGTTGGGGCCGGTGCCAGTCAGCCCCAGCATTTT; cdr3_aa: CSVGAGASQPQHF
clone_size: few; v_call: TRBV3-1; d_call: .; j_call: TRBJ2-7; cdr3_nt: TGTGCCAGCAGCCTAGGACTCGGAGGGGACGAGCAGTACTTC; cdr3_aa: CASSLGLGGDEQYF
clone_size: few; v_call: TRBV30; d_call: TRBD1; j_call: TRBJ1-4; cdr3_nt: TGTGCCGCCACCCGGGACAGAAATGAAAAACTGTTTTTT; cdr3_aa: CAATRDRNEKLFF
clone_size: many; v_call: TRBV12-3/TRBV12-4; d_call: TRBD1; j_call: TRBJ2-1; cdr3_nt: TGTGCCAGCAGCCCGGGACAGGGAATTAAGCAGTTCTTC; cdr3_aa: CASSPGQGIKQFF
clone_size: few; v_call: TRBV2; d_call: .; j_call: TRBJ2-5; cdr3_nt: TGTGCCAGCAGTGAACCTCAATACCAAGAGACCCAGTACTTC; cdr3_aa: CASSEPQYQETQYF
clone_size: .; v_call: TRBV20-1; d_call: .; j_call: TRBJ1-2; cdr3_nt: TGCAGTGCTAACTGGGAGAACTATGGCTACACCTTC; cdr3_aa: CSANWENYGYTF
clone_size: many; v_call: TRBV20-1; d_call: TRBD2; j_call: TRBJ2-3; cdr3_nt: TGCAGCCCCGTTCCGAGCGGGAGTCGGCTACGCACAGATACGCAGTATTTT; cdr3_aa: CSPVPSGSRLRTDTQYF
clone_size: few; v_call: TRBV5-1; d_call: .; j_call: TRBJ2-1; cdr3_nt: TGCGCCAGCAGCTTGGAGGGGGGCAACGGGCTCGAGCAGTTCTTC; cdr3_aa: CASSLEGGNGLEQFF
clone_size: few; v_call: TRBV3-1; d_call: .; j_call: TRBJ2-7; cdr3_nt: TGTGCCAGCAGCCAAGTACCGGGCATGGAGCAGTACTTC; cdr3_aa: CASSQVPGMEQYF
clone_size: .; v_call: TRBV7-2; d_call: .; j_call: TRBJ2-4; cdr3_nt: TGTGCCAGCAGCTTAGTAGGACTGGGAAACATTCAGTACTTC; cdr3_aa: CASSLVGLGNIQYF
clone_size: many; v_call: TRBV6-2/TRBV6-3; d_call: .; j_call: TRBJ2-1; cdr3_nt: TGTGCCAGCAGTTACGGGGGCGGGGCCCTCTCCTACAATGAGCAGTTCTTC; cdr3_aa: CASSYGGGALSYNEQFF
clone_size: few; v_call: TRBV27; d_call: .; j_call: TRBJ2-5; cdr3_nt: TGTGCCAGCAGTTTATCGGGCAGGATGGTGGAGACCCAGTACTTC; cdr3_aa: CASSLSGRMVETQYF
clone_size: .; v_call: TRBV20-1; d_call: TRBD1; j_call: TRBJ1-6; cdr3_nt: TGCAGTGCTCCACAGGGGAACGATTCACCCCTCCACTTT; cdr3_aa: CSAPQGNDSPLHF
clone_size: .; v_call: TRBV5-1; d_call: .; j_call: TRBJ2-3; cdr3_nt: TGCGCCAGCAGCTCGTCTCGTTCAGATACGCAGTATTTT; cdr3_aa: CASSSSRSDTQYF
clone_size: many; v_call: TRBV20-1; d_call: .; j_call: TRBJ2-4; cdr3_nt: TGCAGTGCTACCCCCCCTCGGGAACAGGGATTGTACATTCAGTACTTC; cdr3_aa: CSATPPREQGLYIQYF
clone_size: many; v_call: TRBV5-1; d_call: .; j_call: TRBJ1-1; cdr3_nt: TGCGCCAGCAGCCCTTTTACTTCGAACACTGAAGCTTTCTTT; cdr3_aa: CASSPFTSNTEAFF
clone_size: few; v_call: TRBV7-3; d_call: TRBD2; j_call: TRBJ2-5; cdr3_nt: TGTGCCAGCAGCCCCAGCGGGGCCAATCAAGAGACCCAGTACTTC; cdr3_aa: CASSPSGANQETQYF
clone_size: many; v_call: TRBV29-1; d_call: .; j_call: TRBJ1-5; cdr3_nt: TGCAGCGTTGAAGATCGAGGTGAGGGGACGCATTTT; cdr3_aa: CSVEDRGEGTHF
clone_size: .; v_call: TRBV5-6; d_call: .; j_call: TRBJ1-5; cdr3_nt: TGTGCCGGCAGCTCCGTACAGCTCAATCAGCCCCAGCATTTT; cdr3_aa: CAGSSVQLNQPQHF
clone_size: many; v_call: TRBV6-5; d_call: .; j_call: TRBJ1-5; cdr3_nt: TGTGCCAGCAGTTACTTGGGGCTGAATCAGCCCCAGCATTTT; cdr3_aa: CASSYLGLNQPQHF
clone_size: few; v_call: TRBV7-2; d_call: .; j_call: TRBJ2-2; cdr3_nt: TGTGCCAGCAGCTCTACGTCGGGGGCTTTCACCGGGGAGCTGTTTTTT; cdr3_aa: CASSSTSGAFTGELFF
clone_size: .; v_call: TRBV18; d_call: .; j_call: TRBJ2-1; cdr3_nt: TGTGCCAGCCTCACTCGAGGCGAGCTGAGCTCCTACAATGAGCAGTTCTTC; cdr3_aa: CASLTRGELSSYNEQFF
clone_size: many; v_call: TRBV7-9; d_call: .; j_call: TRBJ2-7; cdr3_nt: TGTGCCAGCAGCTTCTTTCGGGACTTCGACTACGAGCAGTACTTC; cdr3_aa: CASSFFRDFDYEQYF
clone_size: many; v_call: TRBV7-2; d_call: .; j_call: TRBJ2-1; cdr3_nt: TGTGCCAGCAGCTTAGTCCCCCTTTACAATGAGCAGTTCTTC; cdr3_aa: CASSLVPLYNEQFF
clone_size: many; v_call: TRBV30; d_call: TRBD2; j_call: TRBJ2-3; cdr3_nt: TGTGCCTGGAACACGGGAGGGGCAGATACGCAGTATTTT; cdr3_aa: CAWNTGGADTQYF
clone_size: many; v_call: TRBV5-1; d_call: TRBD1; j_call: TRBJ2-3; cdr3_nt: TGCGCCAGCAGCTTGGTCGGGACAGGGTTCCCAGATACGCAGTATTTT; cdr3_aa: CASSLVGTGFPDTQYF
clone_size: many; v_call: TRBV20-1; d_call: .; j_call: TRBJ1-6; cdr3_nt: TGCAGTGCTACCCTGACCGACTCCCATTCACCCCTCCACTTT; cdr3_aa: CSATLTDSHSPLHF
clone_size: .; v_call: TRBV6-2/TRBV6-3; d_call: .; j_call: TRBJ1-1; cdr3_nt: TGTGCCAGCGGCCTCACCGGGGCCACTGAAGCTTTCTTT; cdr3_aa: CASGLTGATEAFF
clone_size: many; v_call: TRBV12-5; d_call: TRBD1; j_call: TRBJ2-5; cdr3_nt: TGTGCTAGTGGGGCTGGGACAGGGCTAAGAGAGACCCAGTACTTC; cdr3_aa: CASGAGTGLRETQYF
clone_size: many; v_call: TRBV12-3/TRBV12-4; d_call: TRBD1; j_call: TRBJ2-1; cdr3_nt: TGTGCCAGCAGTTCCCCGGGACAGGGGAACAATGAGCAGTTCTTC; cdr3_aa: CASSSPGQGNNEQFF
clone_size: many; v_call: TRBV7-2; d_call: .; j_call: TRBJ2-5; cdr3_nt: TGTGCCAGCAGCTTCTCGTGGGGGGAAGGTACCCAGTACTTC; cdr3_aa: CASSFSWGEGTQYF
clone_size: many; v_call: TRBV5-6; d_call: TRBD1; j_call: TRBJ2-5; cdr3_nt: TGTGCCAGCAGCTTGGGTCAACCGGGACAGCGCGCTTGGACCCAGTACTTC; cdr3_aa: CASSLGQPGQRAWTQYF
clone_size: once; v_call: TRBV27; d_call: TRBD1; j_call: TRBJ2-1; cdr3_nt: TGTGCCAGCAGTTCTCCGGGACAGCTAAACAATGAGCAGTTCTTC; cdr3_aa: CASSSPGQLNNEQFF
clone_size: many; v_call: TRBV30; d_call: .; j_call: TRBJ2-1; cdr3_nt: TGTGCCTGCACTCTTATGCTAGGCGGCTACAATGAGCAGTTCTTC; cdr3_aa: CACTLMLGGYNEQFF
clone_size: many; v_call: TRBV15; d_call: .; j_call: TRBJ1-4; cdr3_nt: TGTGCCACCAGCATCCGGAATGAAAAACTGTTTTTT; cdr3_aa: CATSIRNEKLFF
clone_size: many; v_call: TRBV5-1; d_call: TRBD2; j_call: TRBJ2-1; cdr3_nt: TGCGCCAGCACTAGTTCCGGGACTAGCGAATACAATGAGCAGTTCTTC; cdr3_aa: CASTSSGTSEYNEQFF
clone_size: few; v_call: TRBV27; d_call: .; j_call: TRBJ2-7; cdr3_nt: TGTGCCAGCAGTTTCCCCCCTTACTACGAGCAGTACTTC; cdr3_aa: CASSFPPYYEQYF
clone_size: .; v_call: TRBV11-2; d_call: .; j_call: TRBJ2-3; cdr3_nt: TGTGCCAGCAGTCTAGAGAGGCTGAGCACAGATACGCAGTATTTT; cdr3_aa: CASSLERLSTDTQYF
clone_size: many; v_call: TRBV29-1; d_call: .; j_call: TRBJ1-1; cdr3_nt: TGCAGCGTTTCCGAATGGGCCATGGGCACTGAAGCTTTCTTT; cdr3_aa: CSVSEWAMGTEAFF
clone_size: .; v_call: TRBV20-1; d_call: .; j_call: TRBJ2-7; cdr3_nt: TGCAGTGCGCCTCTTCGACGGTCTTCCCACGAGCAGTACTTC; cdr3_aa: CSAPLRRSSHEQYF
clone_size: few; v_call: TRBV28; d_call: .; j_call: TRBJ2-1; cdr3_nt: TGTGCCAGCTGGGTGGGGAGCTCCTACAATGAGCAGTTCTTC; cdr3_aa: CASWVGSSYNEQFF
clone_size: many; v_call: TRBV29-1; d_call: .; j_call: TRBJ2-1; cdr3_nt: TGCAGCGTTGAAGATCTTGGCCGCCCCAACAATGAGCAGTTCTTC; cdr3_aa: CSVEDLGRPNNEQFF
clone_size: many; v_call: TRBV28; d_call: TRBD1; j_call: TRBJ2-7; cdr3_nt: TGTGCCAGCAGTTTTGATCGAGGGACAGGGGGCGCCGAGCAGTACTTC; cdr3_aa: CASSFDRGTGGAEQYF
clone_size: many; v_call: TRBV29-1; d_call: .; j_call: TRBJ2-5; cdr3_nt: TGCAGCGTGGGTTGGGTCGAGGAGACCCAGTACTTC; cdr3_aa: CSVGWVEETQYF
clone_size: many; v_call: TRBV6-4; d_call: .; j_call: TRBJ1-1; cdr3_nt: TGTGCCAGCAGTGACTCGTGGGGCGAAGCTTTCTTT; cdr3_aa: CASSDSWGEAFF
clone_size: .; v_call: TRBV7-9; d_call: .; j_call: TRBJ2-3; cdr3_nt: TGTGCCAGCAGCTTAGACTGGGACGGCACAGATGCGCAGTATTTT; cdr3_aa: CASSLDWDGTDAQYF
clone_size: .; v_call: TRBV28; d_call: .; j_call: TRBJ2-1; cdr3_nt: TGTGCCAGCACTAGCGCCAACCACAATGAGCAGTTCTTC; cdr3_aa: CASTSANHNEQFF
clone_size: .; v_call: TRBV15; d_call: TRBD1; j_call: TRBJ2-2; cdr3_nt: TGTGCCACCAGCACTGACAGGGGGCGAGGGACCGGGGAGCTGTTTTTT; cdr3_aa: CATSTDRGRGTGELFF
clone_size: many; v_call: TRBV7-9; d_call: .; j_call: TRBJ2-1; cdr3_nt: TGTGCCAGCAGCGGGCCGACTTGGGAGCAGTTCTTC; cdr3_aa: CASSGPTWEQFF
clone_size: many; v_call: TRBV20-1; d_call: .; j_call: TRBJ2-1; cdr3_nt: TGCAGTGCAACGACCGGGGAGTCCTACAATGAGCAGTTCTTC; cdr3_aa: CSATTGESYNEQFF
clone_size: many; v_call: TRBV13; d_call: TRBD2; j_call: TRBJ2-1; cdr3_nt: TGTGCCAGCAGCTTGCAGCCTAGCGGGACTTATGAGCAGTTCTTC; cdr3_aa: CASSLQPSGTYEQFF